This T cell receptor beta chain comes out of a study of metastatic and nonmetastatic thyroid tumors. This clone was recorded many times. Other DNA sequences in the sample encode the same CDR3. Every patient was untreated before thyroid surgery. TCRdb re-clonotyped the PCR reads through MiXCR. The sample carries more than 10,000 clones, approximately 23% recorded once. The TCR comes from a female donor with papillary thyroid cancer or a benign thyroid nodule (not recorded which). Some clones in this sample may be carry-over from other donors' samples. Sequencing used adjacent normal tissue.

The CDR3 sequence: CSVGGGTGGLSGANVLTF. CDR3 DNA: TGCAGCGTTGGTGGGGGTACGGGGGGCCTCTCTGGGGCCAACGTCCTGACTTTC. The V and J genes are TRBV29-1 and TRBJ2-6; possible D gene TRBD2, 7 bases. Germline lookup yields CDR1 SQVTM and CDR2 ANQGSEA. This CDR3 has 18 residues. The V gene lost 4 bases and the J gene lost 0 bases, with 19 bases spanning the gap.